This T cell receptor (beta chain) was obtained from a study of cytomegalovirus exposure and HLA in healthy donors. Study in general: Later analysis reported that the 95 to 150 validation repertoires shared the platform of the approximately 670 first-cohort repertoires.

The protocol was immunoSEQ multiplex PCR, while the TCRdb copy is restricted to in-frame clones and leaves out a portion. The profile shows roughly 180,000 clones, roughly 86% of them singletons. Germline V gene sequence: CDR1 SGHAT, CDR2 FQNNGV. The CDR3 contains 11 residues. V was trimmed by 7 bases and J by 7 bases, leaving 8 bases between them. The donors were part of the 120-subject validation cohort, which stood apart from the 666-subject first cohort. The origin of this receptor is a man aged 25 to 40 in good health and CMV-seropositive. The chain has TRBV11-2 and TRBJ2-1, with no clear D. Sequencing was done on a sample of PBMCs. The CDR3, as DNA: TGTGCCAGCACGTTAGTTAATGAGCAGTTCTTC. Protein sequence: CASTLVNEQFF.